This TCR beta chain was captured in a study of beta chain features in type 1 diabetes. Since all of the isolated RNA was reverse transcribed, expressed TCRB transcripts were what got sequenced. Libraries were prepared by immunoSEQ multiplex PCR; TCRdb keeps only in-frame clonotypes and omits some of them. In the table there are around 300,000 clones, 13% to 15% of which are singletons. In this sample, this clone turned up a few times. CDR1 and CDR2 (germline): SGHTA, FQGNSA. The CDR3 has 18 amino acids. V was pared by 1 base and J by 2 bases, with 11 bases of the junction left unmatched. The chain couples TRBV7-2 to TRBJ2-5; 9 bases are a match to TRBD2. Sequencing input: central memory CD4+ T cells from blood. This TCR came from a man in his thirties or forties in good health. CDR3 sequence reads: CASSLVLAGSPIQETQYF. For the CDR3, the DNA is TGTGCCAGCAGCTTAGTACTAGCGGGTTCCCCCATACAAGAGACCCAGTACTTC.